Following are 28 T cell receptor beta chains from one sample sequenced in a study of CD8+ T cells in alopecia areata. Isolated RNA was reverse transcribed into cDNA used as the sequencing template. Sequencing was performed with immunoSEQ multiplex PCR; in TCRdb, only in-frame clones are kept and a portion is missing. The table lists some 170,000 clones, roughly 59% of them singletons. The sample consisted of CD4+ T cells sorted from blood, taken at week 0. These receptors originate from a human donor with alopecia areata.

CDR3 loop: CASSTHLDRTGLGGANVLTF. The CDR3 nucleotides are TGTGCCAGCAGCACCCATTTAGATCGGACAGGGCTGGGAGGGGCCAACGTCCTGACTTTC. The chain combines TRBV7-7 with TRBJ2-6; 8 bases match TRBD1. With 5 bases clipped from V and 4 bases from J, the junction kept 19 bases outside the gene matches. Germline V gene sequence: CDR1 SSHAT, CDR2 FNYEAQ (reference sequence). The CDR3 sequence is 20 residues long.

The CDR3 DNA follows: TGTGCCAGCAGCCGACAGTCCTCTGGGGCCAACGTCCTGACTTTC. Its protein is CASSRQSSGANVLTF. The chain joins TRBV7-9 to TRBJ2-6, with D perhaps matching TRBD1 (5 bases). V lost 5 bases and J lost 0, with 8 bases in between. This CDR3 has 15 amino acids. Germline V gives CDR1 SEHNR, CDR2 FQNEAQ (reference sequence).

This clone came up a few times. The chain employs TRBV27 and TRBJ1-2; D uncertain. The CDR3 extends over 13 amino acids. The germline gives CDR1 MNHEY, CDR2 SMNVEV (reference sequence). Trimming took 0 bases from V and 7 from J, leaving 9 bases between them. Here the CDR3 reads CASSLSGEGGYTF. CDR3 bases: TGTGCCAGCAGTTTATCTGGAGAGGGTGGCTACACCTTC.

This chain connects TRBV7-8 to TRBJ2-7, with a possible D match to TRBD2 (5 bases). Trimming pared 2 bases from V and 1 base from J, leaving 9 bases between. Germline V gene data show CDR1 as SGHVS and CDR2 as FQNEAQ. This CDR3 spans 14 amino acids. The CDR3 reads CASSLFGESYEQYF. Here the CDR3 DNA reads TGTGCCAGCAGCTTATTTGGGGAGTCCTACGAGCAGTACTTC.

V and J are TRBV27 and TRBJ1-2; D is possibly TRBD1 (6 bases). The CDR3 is 14 amino acids. V was clipped by 3 bases and J by 8 bases, with 16 bases between them. CDR1 and CDR2 (germline): MNHEY, SMNVEV (reference sequence). CDR3: CASSFQGSVGGYTF. In DNA, the CDR3 is TGTGCCAGCAGTTTTCAGGGGTCGGTAGGAGGCTACACCTTC.

The chain recombines TRBV6-1 with TRBJ1-5, with D uncertain. The CDR3 loop spans 14 amino acids. V gave up 7 bases and J gave up 3 bases, with 13 bases separating them. Germline V gives CDR1 MNHNS, CDR2 SASEGT. The CDR3 loop is CASTTGLFNQPQHF. CDR3 bases: TGTGCCAGCACAACCGGACTCTTCAATCAGCCCCAGCATTTT.

CDR3 sequence reads: CSVEGGRYNEKLFF. For the CDR3, the DNA is TGCAGCGTTGAAGGGGGACGGTATAATGAAAAACTGTTTTTT. The rearrangement links TRBV29-1 to TRBJ1-4; D may be TRBD1 (5 bases). Trimming took off 1 base at V and 4 bases at J, with 10 bases between the two ends. This CDR3 is built from 14 residues. Germline V gene lookup returns CDR1 SQVTM and CDR2 ANQGSEA.

The rearrangement uses TRBV30 and TRBJ1-1; D gene uncertain. V was cut by 4 bases and J by 0 bases, with 9 bases left in between. Germline V gene sequence: CDR1 GTSNPN, CDR2 SVGIG (reference sequence). The CDR3 loop spans 13 amino acids. In DNA, the CDR3 is TGTGCCTGGACCCAGTACATGAACACTGAAGCTTTCTTT. Encoded protein: CAWTQYMNTEAFF.

The chain uses TRBV9 and TRBJ1-2, with D hard to call. Germline V CDR1 and CDR2: SGDLS, YYNGEE. The V gene lost 0 bases and the J gene lost 1 base, with 7 bases spanning the gap. The CDR3 is 14 residues long. This chain's CDR3 is CASSVGTDNYGYTF. Here the CDR3 DNA reads TGTGCCAGCAGCGTAGGGACTGATAACTATGGCTACACCTTC.

The chain uses TRBV30 and TRBJ1-5, with D possibly TRBD1 on 6 matching bases. The V and J ends lost 0 bases and 10 bases respectively, with 22 bases between them. This CDR3 contains 16 residues. The germline V gene encodes CDR1 GTSNPN and CDR2 SVGIG (reference sequence). The CDR3 nucleotides read TGTGCCTGGAGTGTACCTGGGGACAATCGCCCATCACCCCAGCATTTT. The encoded protein is CAWSVPGDNRPSPQHF.

This sequence joins TRBV30 and TRBJ2-5, with D unresolved. With 2 bases removed from V and 1 base from J, the gap between germline ends came to 11 bases. This CDR3 spans 14 amino acids. Germline V gene sequence: CDR1 GTSNPN, CDR2 SVGIG (reference sequence). CDR3 region: CAWSSTAFQETQYF. The CDR3 nucleotides read TGTGCCTGGAGTTCCACAGCGTTCCAAGAGACCCAGTACTTC. The full variable domain, with the rest looked up from reference TRBV30 and TRBJ2-5, is SQTIHQWPATLVQPVGSPLSLECTVEGTSNPNLYWYRQAAGRGLQLLFYSVGIGQISSEVPQNLSASRPQDRQFILSSKKLLLSDSGFYLCAWSSTAFQETQYFGPGTRLLVL.

This clone was found a few times. V and J are TRBV11-3 and TRBJ2-3, with D perhaps matching TRBD2 (5 bases). The CDR3 totals 13 residues. Germline V gene sequence: CDR1 SGHNT, CDR2 YENEEA. Trimming left V 2 bases short and J 5 bases short, with 8 bases between. The chain's CDR3 is CASSLRTGDTQYF. CDR3 sequence (DNA): TGTGCCAGCAGCTTACGGACTGGAGATACGCAGTATTTT. Complete variable domain (other parts from reference TRBV11-3 and TRBJ2-3): EAGVVQSPRYKIIEKKQPVAFWCNPISGHNTLYWYLQNLGQGPELLIRYENEEAVDDSQLPKDRFSAERLKGVDSTLKIQPAELGDSAVYLCASSLRTGDTQYFGPGTRLTVL.

The V call is TRBV7-9, the J call TRBJ1-2; the D is unclear. The CDR3 is made up of 10 amino acids. The V and J ends lost 7 bases and 5 bases respectively, with 5 bases between them. CDR1 is SEHNR and CDR2 is FQNEAQ in the germline V gene (reference sequence). DNA of the CDR3: TGTGCCAGCATCTCTTATGGCTACACCTTC. Protein: CASISYGYTF.

The chain couples TRBV5-4 to TRBJ1-2; 9 nucleotides align to TRBD1. Germline values: CDR1 SGHNT, CDR2 YYREEE (reference sequence). This CDR3 has 15 amino acids. The junction had 7 bases not matched to a gene; V was cut back by 4 bases and J by 3 bases. The CDR3 region has the DNA TGTGCCAGCAGCCGGGCACAGGGGGCGGACTATGGCTACACCTTC. It is translated as CASSRAQGADYGYTF.

The chain carries TRBV29-1 and TRBJ2-1; 8 nucleotides agree with TRBD1. This CDR3 comprises 16 residues. Losses at the gene ends were 4 bases for V and 3 bases for J; bases not matched to a gene: 11. Germline-derived CDR1 and CDR2 are SQVTM and ANQGSEA. DNA for the CDR3: TGCAGCGTTGCCGGACAGGGCCTTGCTAACTACAATGAGCAGTTCTTC. It codes for CSVAGQGLANYNEQFF.

This clone is a singleton in its sample. The CDR3 DNA reads TGTGCCAGCAGTTGCTACCGGAATGGGGACAGGGCCACCTACGAGCAGTACTTC. Its translation: CASSCYRNGDRATYEQYF. The gene calls are TRBV27 and TRBJ2-7; 9 bases are a match to TRBD1. Germline CDR1 is MNHEY and CDR2 is SMNVEV (reference sequence). The CDR3 is made up of 18 amino acids. V lost 4 bases to trimming and J lost 2 bases; unmatched junction nucleotides: 15.

This chain links TRBV29-1 with TRBJ1-2, with D perhaps matching TRBD1 (5 bases). Germline V gene lookup returns CDR1 SQVTM and CDR2 ANQGSEA. The CDR3 runs 14 residues. Deletions cut 1 base from V and 5 bases from J, with 14 bases between. CDR3 sequence (DNA): TGCAGCGTTGAAGGCCAGGGTGTGGGGTATGGCTACACCTTC. Its translation: CSVEGQGVGYGYTF.

This clone was counted a few times. The chain recombines TRBV29-1 with TRBJ2-7; D remains unclear. In germline, CDR1 is SQVTM, CDR2 ANQGSEA. Trimming shortened V by 3 bases and J by 2 bases, and 8 bases separated the two germline ends. The CDR3 is 12 residues long. The CDR3 region has the DNA TGCAGCGTTGAGAGTCCGACCTACGAGCAGTACTTC. It yields the protein CSVESPTYEQYF.

This clone came up a few times. V usage is TRBV7-2 and J usage is TRBJ2-4; 8 bases align to TRBD1. CDR1 SGHTA and CDR2 FQGNSA come from the germline V gene. With 5 bases clipped from V and 13 bases from J, the junction kept 13 bases outside the gene matches. This CDR3 contains 14 residues. The DNA for the CDR3 is TGTGCCAGCAGCGCCCCCCCGACAGGGGTCGGGCAGTACTTC. As protein: CASSAPPTGVGQYF.

The chain links TRBV14 to TRBJ1-6; 9 bases align to TRBD1. This CDR3 has 15 residues. V lost 4 bases to trimming and J lost 10 bases; unmatched junction nucleotides: 8. CDR1 SGHDN and CDR2 FVKESK come from the germline V gene. The CDR3: CASSLSGTGRSPLHF. The CDR3 nucleotides are TGTGCCAGCAGCCTCTCCGGGACAGGGCGGTCACCCCTCCACTTT.

Relative to its sample, this clone is medium-sized. The chain links TRBV7-6 to TRBJ1-6; 8 bases agree with TRBD1. CDR1 is SGHVS and CDR2 is FNYEAQ in the germline V gene. J gave up 6 bases and V 6 bases, and 10 bases lay outside the gene matches. CDR3 length: 16 amino acids. In DNA form, the CDR3 reads TGTGCCAGCAGTCTTACCCCAGGGGGCCTTAATTCACCCCTCCACTTT. It specifies CASSLTPGGLNSPLHF.

The rearrangement joins TRBV4-3 to TRBJ1-1; D is unresolved. Germline CDR1 and CDR2: LGHNA and YSLEER. The CDR3 contains 13 residues. The germline V and J ends were trimmed by 0 bases and 4 bases, with 6 bases remaining between them. The CDR3 here is CASSQDSTTEAFF. CDR3 in DNA: TGCGCCAGCAGCCAAGATAGCACCACTGAAGCTTTCTTT.

This chain connects TRBV30 to TRBJ1-2; unclear D gene. Germline V gives CDR1 GTSNPN, CDR2 SVGIG (reference sequence). V was cut by 6 bases and J by 2 bases, with 22 bases left in between. The CDR3 sequence is 16 residues long. Written as DNA, the CDR3 is TGTGCCTGTGGCCCCTTTGGCCGACAACTAAACTATGGCTACACCTTC. It encodes CACGPFGRQLNYGYTF.

In this sample, this clone turned up once. A read error is likely, as this CDR3 ends without the conserved phenylalanine or tryptophan. The rearrangement uses TRBV28 and TRBJ1-5; no definite D call. Germline values: CDR1 MDHEN, CDR2 SYDVKM. This CDR3 is built from 14 residues. V lost 5 bases, J lost 0 bases, and 8 bases lay in between. The CDR3: CASSPPVSNQPQHS. CDR3 coding DNA: TGTGCCAGCAGTCCGCCGGTTAGCAATCAGCCCCAGCATTCT.

The rearrangement links TRBV19 to TRBJ2-4; the match to TRBD2 covers 7 bases. CDR1 is LNHDA and CDR2 is SQIVND in the germline V gene (reference sequence). The J segment lost 7 bases and the V segment lost 6 bases, leaving 15 bases of the junction unmatched. The CDR3 length is 16 residues. CDR3 protein: CASSHPPDGEGNIQYF. The CDR3 region has the DNA TGTGCCAGTAGCCACCCCCCAGACGGGGAGGGGAACATTCAGTACTTC.

The chain joins TRBV9 to TRBJ2-3, with D tentatively TRBD2 (6 bases). The CDR3 covers 14 residues. V was cut by 7 bases and J by 6 bases, with 18 bases left in between. Germline V gene data show CDR1 as SGDLS and CDR2 as YYNGEE. This CDR3 is CASGGTAIGDTQYF. The CDR3 DNA is TGTGCCAGCGGAGGGACTGCAATTGGTGATACGCAGTATTTT.

The rearrangement links TRBV4-3 to TRBJ1-1, with D possibly being TRBD1 (6 bases). The germline gives CDR1 LGHNA, CDR2 YSLEER. Trimming shortened V by 0 bases and J by 3 bases, and 11 bases separated the two germline ends. This CDR3 is built from 15 residues. The CDR3 is CASSQDRGLDTEAFF. DNA for the CDR3: TGCGCCAGCAGCCAAGATAGGGGGTTGGACACTGAAGCTTTCTTT.

The chain uses TRBV5-6 and TRBJ2-5; weak D call: TRBD1 (6 bases). Trimming cost V 2 bases and J 1 base, with 12 bases left between them. The germline CDR1 and CDR2 sequences are SGHDT and YYEEEE. This CDR3 contains 15 residues. Written as DNA, the CDR3 is TGTGCCAGCAGCTTTCGACAGGCGATCCAAGAGACCCAGTACTTC. Its protein is CASSFRQAIQETQYF. Based on the CDR3 plus reference TRBV5-6 and TRBJ2-5, the full variable domain is DAGVTQSPTHLIKTRGQQVTLRCSPKSGHDTVSWYQQALGQGPQFIFQYYEEEERQRGNFPDRFSGHQFPNYSSELNVNALLLGDSALYLCASSFRQAIQETQYFGPGTRLLVL.